The T cell receptor (beta chain) under discussion was sequenced for a study of cytomegalovirus exposure and HLA in healthy donors. Across the study: Some 80 million unique TCRs from HLA-typed donors were held in an early data release. General study points: Later on, analysis showed that most CMV-associated TCR beta chains appeared to be HLA-restricted. Earlier findings revealed that most TCR beta V segments proved productive either about 87% or about 30% of the time.

The CDR3 sequence is 14 residues long. The V segment lost 6 bases and the J segment 8 bases; nucleotides outside the gene matches: 8. In germline, CDR1 is SQVTM, CDR2 ANQGSEA. 13 Jbeta primers and 60 Vbeta primers were used for the PCR. Profiling relied on immunoSEQ multiplex PCR, and the TCRdb table lists in-frame clones only, not all of them. The table records 150,000 to 200,000 clones, more than 65% of them present only once. Comments on this clone: The target antigen is unknown.

This chain links TRBV29-1 with TRBJ1-4, with 11 bases identical to TRBD1. This clonotype originated in a woman aged 30 to 39 in good health and CMV-seronegative. The sample consisted of PBMCs. In nucleotides, the CDR3 is TGCAGCGTCCGTACCGGGACAGGGGGAGAAAAACTGTTTTTT. Translating it yields CSVRTGTGGEKLFF. The full variable domain, with the rest looked up from reference TRBV29-1 and TRBJ1-4, is SAVISQKPSRDICQRGTSLTIQCQVDSQVTMMFWYRQQPGQSLTLIATANQGSEATYESGFVIDKFPISRPNLTFSTLTVSNMSPEDSSIYLCSVRTGTGGEKLFFGSGTQLSVL.